These T cell receptor beta chains were read from a single sample in a study of response to subunit inactivated influenza vaccine. TCRdb re-called the RT-PCR reads through MiXCR, storing one row per CDR3 protein. The sample has 500,000 to 700,000 distinct CDR3 sequences; under 30% are singletons. This sample also appeared in a second study, on T cells expressing NK-cell markers.

The sequences come from CD4+ T cells sorted from PBMCs, collected approximately 12 days after vaccination. Every receptor here comes from a man aged 50-60 years who received an inactivated influenza vaccine. The CDR3 runs from the conserved cysteine through the conserved F or W. D genes are given only for firm matches. Size tells how often a clone was seen (once, few, many) or the class of an expanded clone, and some rows leave it out.

cdr3_aa j_call clone_size v_call d_call
CASSSSSGTYQETQYF TRBJ2-5 . TRBV5-1 .
CASSLEPPTGGQGEQYF TRBJ2-7 . TRBV7-6 TRBD1
CASSRPTSGGPDTGELFF TRBJ2-2 . TRBV5-1 TRBD2
CSASGQNTQYF TRBJ2-3 few TRBV20-1 .
CASSQGGRSPLHF TRBJ1-6 . TRBV4-1 .
CASRLDFYEQYF TRBJ2-7 few TRBV5-1 .
CAIRGEQSSYEQYF TRBJ2-7 few TRBV10-3 .
CASSPPPGQPQHF TRBJ1-5 few TRBV18 .
CASSGRSIVSGNTIYF TRBJ1-3 few TRBV2 .
CASSRRTGFGDTEAFF TRBJ1-1 . TRBV3-1 TRBD1
CASSSTGTVYGYTF TRBJ1-2 few TRBV27 .
CASSYSFKGTGSPLHF TRBJ1-6 . TRBV6-5 TRBD1
CASSGRGDSTLTGELFF TRBJ2-2 once TRBV11-2 .
CASSLRGLNSPLHF TRBJ1-6 many TRBV5-1 .
CASSLALAQTQYF TRBJ2-5 . TRBV12-3/TRBV12-4 .
CASSSGQAIYGYTF TRBJ1-2 . TRBV7-9 TRBD1
CASSFTGTTVDTQYF TRBJ2-3 . TRBV7-2 .
CASSLDGANTQYF TRBJ2-3 . TRBV7-7 .
CSARLRLEQFF TRBJ2-1 . TRBV20-1 .
CSARIGVETQYF TRBJ2-5 many TRBV20-1 .
CASSPNPGPSGSLYEQFF TRBJ2-1 many TRBV7-3 TRBD2
CSAAWLYSGQYNEQFF TRBJ2-1 few TRBV20-1 TRBD2
CSARVAQRDTEAFF TRBJ1-1 . TRBV20-1 .
CASSSRFGGLSKNIQYF TRBJ2-4 few TRBV7-2 .
CASSLGVRDTQYF TRBJ2-3 . TRBV11-2 .
CSARDPGQVSYEQYF TRBJ2-7 . TRBV20-1 TRBD1
CASSPLHEQFF TRBJ2-1 few TRBV6-2/TRBV6-3 .
CSAIGGGRETQYF TRBJ2-5 . TRBV20-1 .
CSARAPARSYEQYF TRBJ2-7 few TRBV20-1 .
CAISVQGQNEQFF TRBJ2-1 . TRBV10-3 .
CASSLTGLRRASSYNEQFF TRBJ2-1 few TRBV11-1 .
CASSSGPGLAGGNYEQYF TRBJ2-7 . TRBV11-1 TRBD2
CSVWENTGELFF TRBJ2-2 . TRBV29-1 .
CASSQAGARMAQYF TRBJ2-5 . TRBV18 .
CASSFNSDTQYF TRBJ2-3 few TRBV5-8 .
CASSLVLTPWAFF TRBJ1-1 few TRBV7-2 .
CASSQDPPPAHEQFF TRBJ2-1 few TRBV4-3 .
CASRTTAANYGYTF TRBJ1-2 . TRBV6-1 .
CASSLATGSSYEQYF TRBJ2-7 few TRBV5-1 .
CATSRDPSGNYEQYF TRBJ2-7 . TRBV15 TRBD2
CSAVRGVRSYNEQFF TRBJ2-1 . TRBV20-1 TRBD2
CASSLEGAGDGYTF TRBJ1-2 . TRBV5-1 .
CASRFSNYGYTF TRBJ1-2 many TRBV12-3/TRBV12-4 .
CASSLGEAGNTIYF TRBJ1-3 . TRBV5-1 .
CASSWRWDKQETQYF TRBJ2-5 few TRBV6-1 .
CASRFAGRTDRMNTEAFF TRBJ1-1 few TRBV6-1 .
CASSPRGTSEEQFF TRBJ2-1 few TRBV5-1 TRBD2
CSARTGGVDTQYF TRBJ2-3 few TRBV20-1 TRBD1
CASSPGTSALYEQYF TRBJ2-7 few TRBV18 TRBD2
CASSEDGGGNGYTF TRBJ1-2 . TRBV2 .
CASTPGTSGRGETQYF TRBJ2-5 . TRBV2 TRBD2